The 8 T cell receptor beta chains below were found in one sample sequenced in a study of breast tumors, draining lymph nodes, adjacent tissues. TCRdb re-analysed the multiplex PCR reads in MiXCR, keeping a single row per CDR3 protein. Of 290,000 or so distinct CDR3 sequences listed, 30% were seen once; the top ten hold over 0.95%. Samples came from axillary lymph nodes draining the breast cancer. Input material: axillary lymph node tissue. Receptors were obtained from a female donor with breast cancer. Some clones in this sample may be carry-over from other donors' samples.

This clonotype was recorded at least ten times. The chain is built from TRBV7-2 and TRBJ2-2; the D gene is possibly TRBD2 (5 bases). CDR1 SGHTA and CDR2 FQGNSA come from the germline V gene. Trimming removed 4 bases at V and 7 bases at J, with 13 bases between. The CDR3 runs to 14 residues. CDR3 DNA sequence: TGTGCCAGCAGCTCCGTAATGGCGGGCGGGGAGCTGTTTTTT. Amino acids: CASSSVMAGGELFF.

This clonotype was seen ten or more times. Here the CDR3 reads CASSLGGTGFQQYF. CDR3 coding DNA: TGTGCCAGCAGTTTAGGCGGGACAGGGTTCCAGCAGTACTTC. The chain couples TRBV12-3 or TRBV12-4 to TRBJ2-7; 9 nucleotides agree with TRBD1. J was trimmed by 8 bases and V by 1 base; bases with no gene match: 6. The CDR3 spans 14 residues.

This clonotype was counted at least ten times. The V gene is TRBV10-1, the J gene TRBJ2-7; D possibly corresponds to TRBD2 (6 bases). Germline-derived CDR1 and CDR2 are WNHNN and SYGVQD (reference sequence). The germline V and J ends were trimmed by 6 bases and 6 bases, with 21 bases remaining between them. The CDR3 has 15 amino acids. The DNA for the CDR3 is TGCGCCAGCAGCCCACTCCCAACCGGGACTGTCGAGCAGTACTTC. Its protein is CASSPLPTGTVEQYF.

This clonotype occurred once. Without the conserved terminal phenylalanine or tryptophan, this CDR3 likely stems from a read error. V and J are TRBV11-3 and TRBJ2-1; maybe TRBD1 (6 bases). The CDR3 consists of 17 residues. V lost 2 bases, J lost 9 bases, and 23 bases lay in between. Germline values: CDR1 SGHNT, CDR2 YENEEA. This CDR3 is CASSLTSVRYQDSEQFL. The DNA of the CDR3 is TGTGCCAGCAGCTTAACTTCGGTGCGCTATCAGGACAGTGAGCAGTTCCTC.

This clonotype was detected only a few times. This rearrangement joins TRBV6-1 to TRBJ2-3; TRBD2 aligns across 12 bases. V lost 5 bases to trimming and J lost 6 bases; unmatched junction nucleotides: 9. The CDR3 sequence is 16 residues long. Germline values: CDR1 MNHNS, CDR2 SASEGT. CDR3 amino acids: CASSSRTSGAMDTQYF. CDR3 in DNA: TGTGCCAGCAGTTCCCGGACTAGCGGGGCTATGGATACGCAGTATTTT.

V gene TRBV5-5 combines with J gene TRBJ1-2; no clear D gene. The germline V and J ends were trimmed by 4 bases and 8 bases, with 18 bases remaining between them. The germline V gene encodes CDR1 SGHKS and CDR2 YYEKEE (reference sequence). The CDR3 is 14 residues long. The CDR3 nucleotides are TGTGCCAGCAGCATAGGACCTTCAGGAGGGGGCTACACCTTC. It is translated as CASSIGPSGGGYTF.

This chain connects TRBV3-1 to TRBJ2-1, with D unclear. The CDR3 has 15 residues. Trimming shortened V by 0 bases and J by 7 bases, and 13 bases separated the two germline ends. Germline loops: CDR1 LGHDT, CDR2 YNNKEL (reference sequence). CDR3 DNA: TGTGCCAGCAGCCAAGATTCTGCTAAACATAATGAGCAGTTCTTC. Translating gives CASSQDSAKHNEQFF.

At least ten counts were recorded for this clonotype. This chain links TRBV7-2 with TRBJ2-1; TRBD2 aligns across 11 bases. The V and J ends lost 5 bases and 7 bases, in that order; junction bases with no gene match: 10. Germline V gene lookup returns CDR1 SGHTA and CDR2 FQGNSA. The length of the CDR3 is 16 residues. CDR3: CASSELAGDGVNEQFF. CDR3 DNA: TGTGCCAGCAGCGAACTAGCGGGAGACGGGGTTAATGAGCAGTTCTTC.